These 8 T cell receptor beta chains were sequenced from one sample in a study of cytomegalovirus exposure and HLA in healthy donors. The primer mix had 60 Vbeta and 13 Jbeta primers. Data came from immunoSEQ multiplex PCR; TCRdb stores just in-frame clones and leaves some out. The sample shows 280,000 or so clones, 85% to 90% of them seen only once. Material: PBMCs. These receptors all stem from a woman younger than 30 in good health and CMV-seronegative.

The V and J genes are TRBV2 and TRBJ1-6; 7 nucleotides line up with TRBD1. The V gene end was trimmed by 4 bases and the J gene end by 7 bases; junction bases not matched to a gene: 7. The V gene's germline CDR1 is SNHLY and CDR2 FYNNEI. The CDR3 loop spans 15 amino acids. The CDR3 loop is CASSGGGLFNSPLHF. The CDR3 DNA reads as TGTGCCAGCAGTGGAGGGGGCCTCTTCAATTCACCCCTCCACTTT.

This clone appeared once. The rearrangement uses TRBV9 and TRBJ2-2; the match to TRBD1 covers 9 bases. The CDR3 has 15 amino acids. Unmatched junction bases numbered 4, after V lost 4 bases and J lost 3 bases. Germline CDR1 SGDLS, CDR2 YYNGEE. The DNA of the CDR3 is TGTGCCAGCAGCAGCAGACAGGGGGACACCGGGGAGCTGTTTTTT. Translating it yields CASSSRQGDTGELFF.

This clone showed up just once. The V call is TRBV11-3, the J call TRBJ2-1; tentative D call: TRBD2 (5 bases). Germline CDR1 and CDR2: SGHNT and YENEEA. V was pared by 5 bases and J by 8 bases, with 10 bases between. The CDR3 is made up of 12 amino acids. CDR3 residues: CASSLSDYEQFF. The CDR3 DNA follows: TGTGCCAGCAGCCTTAGCGACTATGAGCAGTTCTTC.

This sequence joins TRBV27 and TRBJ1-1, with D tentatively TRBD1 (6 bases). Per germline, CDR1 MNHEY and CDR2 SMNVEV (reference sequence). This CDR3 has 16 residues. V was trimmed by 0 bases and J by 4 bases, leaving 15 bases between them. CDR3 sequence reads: CASSLSGGQIGTEAFF. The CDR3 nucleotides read TGTGCCAGCAGTTTATCCGGGGGGCAAATAGGCACTGAAGCTTTCTTT.

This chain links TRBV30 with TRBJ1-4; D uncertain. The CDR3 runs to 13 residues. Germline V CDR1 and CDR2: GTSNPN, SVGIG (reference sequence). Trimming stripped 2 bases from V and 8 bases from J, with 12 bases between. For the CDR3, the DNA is TGTGCCTGGAGTTCCGGGAAAGGCGAAAAACTGTTTTTT. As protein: CAWSSGKGEKLFF. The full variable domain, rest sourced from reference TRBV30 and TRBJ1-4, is SQTIHQWPATLVQPVGSPLSLECTVEGTSNPNLYWYRQAAGRGLQLLFYSVGIGQISSEVPQNLSASRPQDRQFILSSKKLLLSDSGFYLCAWSSGKGEKLFFGSGTQLSVL.

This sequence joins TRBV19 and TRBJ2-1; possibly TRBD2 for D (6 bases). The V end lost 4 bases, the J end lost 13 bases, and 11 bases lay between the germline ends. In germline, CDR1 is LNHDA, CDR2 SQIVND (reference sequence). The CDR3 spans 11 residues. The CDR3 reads CASSTVGGQFF. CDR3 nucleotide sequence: TGTGCCAGTAGTACCGTCGGGGGTCAGTTCTTC.

The CDR3 nucleotides are TGTGCCAGCAGTAGGGTTGGAGGGAACACTGAAGCTTTCTTT. Protein product: CASSRVGGNTEAFF. The rearrangement links TRBV2 to TRBJ1-1; no reliable D call. The CDR3 runs to 14 residues. V was cut by 5 bases and J by 1 base, with 11 bases left in between. The germline gives CDR1 SNHLY, CDR2 FYNNEI.

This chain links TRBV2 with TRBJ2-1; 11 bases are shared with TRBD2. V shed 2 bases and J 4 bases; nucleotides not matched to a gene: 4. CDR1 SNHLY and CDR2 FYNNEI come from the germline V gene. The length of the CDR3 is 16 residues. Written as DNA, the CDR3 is TGTGCCAGCAGTGAACTAGCGGGGGGAATTTACAATGAGCAGTTCTTC. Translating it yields CASSELAGGIYNEQFF.